The 2 T cell receptor beta chains below come from one sample, sequenced in a study of response to subunit inactivated influenza vaccine. TCRdb recomputed calls from the RT-PCR reads with MiXCR, one row per CDR3 protein. Of around 190,000 distinct CDR3 sequences in the sample, around 14% were seen once. The specimen comprised CD8+ T cells sorted from PBMCs, sampled more than 4 days after vaccination. The source is a man over 45 who received an inactivated influenza vaccine.

The CDR3 loop is CASSLYRGSNYGYTF. Here the CDR3 DNA reads TGTGCCAGCAGTCTCTACAGGGGCTCTAACTATGGCTACACCTTC. The J gene is TRBJ1-2, the V gene TRBV6-2 or TRBV6-3, with TRBD1 matching 7 bases. Germline loops: CDR1 MNHEY, CDR2 SVGEGT. J gave up 0 bases and V 5 bases, and 6 bases lay outside the gene matches. The CDR3 totals 15 residues.

The rearrangement links TRBV15 to TRBJ1-5; possibly TRBD1 for D (5 bases). The CDR3 is 15 amino acids. Per germline, CDR1 LNHNV and CDR2 YYDKDF (reference sequence). The V end was cut by 6 bases, the J end by 0 bases, with 12 bases between. The CDR3 DNA reads TGTGCCACCAGTGGGACCATAAATAGCAATCAGCCCCAGCATTTT. Translated, it gives CATSGTINSNQPQHF.